This is a list of T cell receptor beta chains from one sample in a study of blood T cell repertoires in COVID-19. The table came from immunoSEQ multiplex PCR; TCRdb's copy has only in-frame clones and leaves some out. Of about 70,000 clones listed, more than 75% are singletons. Sequencing was performed on peripheral blood. These receptors originate from a woman aged 55-75 years with acute or convalescent COVID-19. The CDR3 runs from the conserved cysteine through the conserved F or W. D genes are given only for firm matches. For some rows the clone size is stated as once, few or many, or as a class when expanded; others skip it.

J,size,V,D,DNA,CDR3
TRBJ1-2,medium-sized,TRBV13,.,TGTGCCAGCAGCTCGTCCGGGACACTCTATGGCTACACCTTC,CASSSSGTLYGYTF
TRBJ1-3,.,TRBV30,.,TGTGCCGCGACTAAACGGAACACCATATATTTT,CAATKRNTIYF
TRBJ2-5,few,TRBV6-5,.,TGTGCCAGCAGTCAGGATTACCAAGAGACCCAGTACTTC,CASSQDYQETQYF
TRBJ1-1,.,TRBV6-5,TRBD1,TGTGCCAGCAGCGCCACAGGGGGTGAAGCTTTCTTT,CASSATGGEAFF
TRBJ2-2,once,TRBV6-2/TRBV6-3,.,TGTGCCAGCAGTTCCCGTCTCACCGGGGAGCTGTTTTTT,CASSSRLTGELFF
TRBJ1-4,.,TRBV19,.,TGTGCCAGTAGACCCCGGGCAGGGCAAACGAATAATGAAAAACTGTTTTTT,CASRPRAGQTNNEKLFF
TRBJ2-3,.,TRBV7-2,.,TGTGCCAGCAGCCTAGGACAGTCCGGAGATACGCAGTATTTT,CASSLGQSGDTQYF
TRBJ2-1,.,TRBV5-1,TRBD2,TGCGCCAGCAGCTTGGGCGGGGGGGATTCCTACAATGAGCAGTTCTTC,CASSLGGGDSYNEQFF
TRBJ2-1,.,TRBV10-1,.,TGCGCCAGCAGTGAGGAGGACTCCCGTTGGAATGAGCAGTTCTTC,CASSEEDSRWNEQFF
TRBJ2-5,once,TRBV3-1/TRBV3-2,.,TGTGCCGCCCACGGGAGACAACAAGAGACCCAGTACTTC,CAAHGRQQETQYF
TRBJ2-5,.,TRBV4-1,.,TGCGCCAGCCCCCCTGGCGGACTGGAATGGTACCAAGAGACCCAGTACTTC,CASPPGGLEWYQETQYF
TRBJ2-3,.,TRBV15,.,TGTGCCACCAGTACCAGGCGGGCGTGGGATACGCAGTATTTT,CATSTRRAWDTQYF
TRBJ2-7,.,TRBV5-6,.,TGTGCCAGCAGCTTGACAGGGCTCTCCTACGAGCAGTACTTC,CASSLTGLSYEQYF
TRBJ2-7,.,TRBV7-2,TRBD1,TGTGCCAGCAGCCCCTGGGACAGTTCTTTCTACGAGCAGTACTTC,CASSPWDSSFYEQYF
TRBJ1-2,.,TRBV10-3,TRBD1,TGTGCCATCAGGGGGACAGGGGGCAACTATGGCTACACCTTC,CAIRGTGGNYGYTF
TRBJ1-5,.,TRBV27,.,TGTGCCAGCAGTCTTGTGGGGGCAGGATTCAGCAATCAGCCCCAGCATTTT,CASSLVGAGFSNQPQHF
TRBJ1-1,once,TRBV13,.,TGTGCCAGCAGCTCTCCCGGGACTCGGACTGAAGCTTTCTTT,CASSSPGTRTEAFF
TRBJ2-5,.,TRBV5-6,TRBD2,TGTGCCAGCAGCTTCGCGGGGGGGGAACTGCAAGAGACCCAGTACTTC,CASSFAGGELQETQYF
TRBJ1-5,.,TRBV24-1,.,TGTGCCACCAGTGATGGAGGGGCATTCGGGCCCCAGCATTTT,CATSDGGAFGPQHF
TRBJ1-1,.,TRBV4-1,.,TGCGCCAGCAGCCAAGATGGAGGCTACACTGAAGCTTTCTTT,CASSQDGGYTEAFF
TRBJ1-4,.,TRBV3-1/TRBV3-2,.,TGTGCCAGCAGCCAGCCCCGGGGGGGAAAACTGTTTTTT,CASSQPRGGKLFF
TRBJ1-5,.,TRBV12-3/TRBV12-4,TRBD1,TGTGCCAGCAGCCAGGGGGCCCAGCCCCAGCATTTT,CASSQGAQPQHF
TRBJ1-4,.,TRBV6-6,.,TGTGCCAGCAAGGGGACGGGGGGCGACTTTGAAAAACTGTTTTTT,CASKGTGGDFEKLFF
TRBJ1-4,.,TRBV12-3/TRBV12-4,.,TGTGCCAGCCTCTCAGGGGTTAATGAAAAACTGTTTTTT,CASLSGVNEKLFF
TRBJ2-7,few,TRBV27,TRBD1,TGTGCCAGCAGCTCCATACCAGGGGGCGAGCAGTACTTC,CASSSIPGGEQYF
TRBJ2-7,.,TRBV10-3,TRBD2,TGTGCCATCAGCTCGGGACTAGCGGGGGTGGAGGAGCAGTACTTC,CAISSGLAGVEEQYF
TRBJ1-3,.,TRBV7-9,TRBD1,TGTGCCAGCAGCCGGGGGACAGGGCAACCAGCTGGAAACACCATATATTTT,CASSRGTGQPAGNTIYF
TRBJ2-7,.,TRBV28,TRBD1,TGTGCCAGCAGTTTATTCGGGACAGGGGGCTCCTACGAGCAGTACTTC,CASSLFGTGGSYEQYF